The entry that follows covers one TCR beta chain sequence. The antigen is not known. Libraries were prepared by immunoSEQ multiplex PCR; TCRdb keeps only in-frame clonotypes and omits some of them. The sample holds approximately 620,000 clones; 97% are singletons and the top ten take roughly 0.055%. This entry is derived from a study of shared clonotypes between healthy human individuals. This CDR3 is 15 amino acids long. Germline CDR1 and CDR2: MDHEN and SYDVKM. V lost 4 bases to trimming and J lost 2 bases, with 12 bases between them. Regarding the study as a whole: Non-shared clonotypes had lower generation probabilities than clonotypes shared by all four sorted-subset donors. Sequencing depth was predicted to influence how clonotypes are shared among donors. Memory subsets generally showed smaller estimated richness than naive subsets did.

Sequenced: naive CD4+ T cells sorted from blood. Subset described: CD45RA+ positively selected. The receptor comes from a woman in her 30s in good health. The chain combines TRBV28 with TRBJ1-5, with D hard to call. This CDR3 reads CASSSQGSGNQPQHF. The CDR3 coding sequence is TGTGCCAGCAGTTCGCAAGGTTCCGGCAATCAGCCCCAGCATTTT.